This TCR beta chain appears in the sequencing data of a study of T-cell memory formation after mild COVID-19. MiXCR, run by TCRdb on the 5' RACE reads, gives a single entry per CDR3 protein. This table holds approximately 210,000 distinct CDR3 sequences, 8% to 11% found once. This clonotype occurred a few times. This CDR3 spans 15 amino acids. V was cut by 4 bases and J by 6 bases, with 16 bases left in between. Per germline, CDR1 SGDLS and CDR2 YYNGEE. The V and J genes are TRBV9 and TRBJ1-4; D possibly corresponds to TRBD1 (6 bases). The clonotype was recovered from a man aged 18 to 29 who had mild COVID-19 (a few samples of this study predate the infection). Cell type and time point are not known. The source material was PBMCs or a T cell subset sorted from them (not recorded which). Here the CDR3 reads CASSFRGASDEKLFF. The CDR3 DNA reads as TGTGCCAGCAGCTTCCGGGGGGCTTCTGATGAAAAACTGTTTTTT.